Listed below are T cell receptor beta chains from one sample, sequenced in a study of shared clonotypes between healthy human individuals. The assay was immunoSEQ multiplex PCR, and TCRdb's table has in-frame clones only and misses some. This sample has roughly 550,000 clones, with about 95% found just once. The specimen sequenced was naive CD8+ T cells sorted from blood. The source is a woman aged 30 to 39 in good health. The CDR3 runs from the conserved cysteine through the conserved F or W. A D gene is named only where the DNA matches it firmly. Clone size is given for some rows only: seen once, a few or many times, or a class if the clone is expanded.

CDR3aa: CASSFGYEQYF; CDR3nt: TGTGCCAGCAGTTTTGGGTACGAGCAGTACTTC; abundance: .; v_gene: TRBV28; j_gene: TRBJ2-7; d_gene: .
CDR3aa: CSVLQINAGTAITDTQYF; CDR3nt: TGCAGCGTCCTACAGATCAATGCCGGGACAGCAATCACAGATACGCAGTATTTT; abundance: .; v_gene: TRBV29-1; j_gene: TRBJ2-3; d_gene: TRBD1
CDR3aa: CASSIDHRDTDYEQYF; CDR3nt: TGTGCCAGTAGTATAGATCATCGGGACACCGACTACGAGCAGTACTTC; abundance: once; v_gene: TRBV19; j_gene: TRBJ2-7; d_gene: .
CDR3aa: CASSEGGSGNTIYF; CDR3nt: TGTGCCAGCAGTGAAGGTGGTTCAGGAAACACCATATATTTT; abundance: .; v_gene: TRBV2; j_gene: TRBJ1-3; d_gene: .
CDR3aa: CSVETSVNTGELFF; CDR3nt: TGCAGCGTAGAGACTAGCGTCAACACCGGGGAGCTGTTTTTT; abundance: once; v_gene: TRBV29-1; j_gene: TRBJ2-2; d_gene: TRBD2
CDR3aa: CASSLASGTEHF; CDR3nt: TGTGCCAGCAGCTTGGCGAGTGGGACAGAGCACTTC; abundance: .; v_gene: TRBV5-4; j_gene: TRBJ2-7; d_gene: TRBD1
CDR3aa: CASSPGTSGSWDNEQFF; CDR3nt: TGTGCCAGCAGCCCCGGGACTAGCGGGAGTTGGGACAATGAGCAGTTCTTC; abundance: .; v_gene: TRBV7-9; j_gene: TRBJ2-1; d_gene: TRBD2
CDR3aa: CASSPDYVLQETQYF; CDR3nt: TGTGCCAGCAGCCCGGACTACGTACTCCAAGAGACCCAGTACTTC; abundance: .; v_gene: TRBV28; j_gene: TRBJ2-5; d_gene: .
CDR3aa: CASSEADKTYEQYF; CDR3nt: TGTGCCAGCAGTGAAGCGGACAAAACCTACGAGCAGTACTTC; abundance: .; v_gene: TRBV2; j_gene: TRBJ2-7; d_gene: .
CDR3aa: CASSEHAGTDSGNTIYF; CDR3nt: TGTGCCAGCAGCGAACACGCCGGGACAGACTCTGGAAACACCATATATTTT; abundance: once; v_gene: TRBV6-1; j_gene: TRBJ1-3; d_gene: TRBD1
CDR3aa: CASSPPRGNTNTGELFF; CDR3nt: TGTGCCAGCAGCCCCCCCCGGGGGAATACGAACACCGGGGAGCTGTTTTTT; abundance: .; v_gene: TRBV27; j_gene: TRBJ2-2; d_gene: .
CDR3aa: CATSWTGNQPQHF; CDR3nt: TGTGCCACCAGCTGGACAGGCAATCAGCCCCAGCATTTT; abundance: .; v_gene: TRBV15; j_gene: TRBJ1-5; d_gene: .
CDR3aa: CASSPFAYVQYF; CDR3nt: TGTGCCAGCAGTCCTTTCGCGTATGTTCAGTACTTC; abundance: few; v_gene: TRBV28; j_gene: TRBJ2-4; d_gene: .
CDR3aa: CASSLGTLGSANEQFF; CDR3nt: TGTGCCAGCAGCTTAGGTACTTTGGGCAGCGCTAATGAGCAGTTCTTC; abundance: .; v_gene: TRBV7-2; j_gene: TRBJ2-1; d_gene: .
CDR3aa: CASSFGEPGELFF; CDR3nt: TGTGCCAGCAGTTTCGGGGAACCCGGGGAGCTGTTTTTT; abundance: once; v_gene: TRBV28; j_gene: TRBJ2-2; d_gene: .
CDR3aa: CASSQVEGKGYGYTF; CDR3nt: TGCGCCAGCAGCCAAGTCGAAGGGAAAGGCTATGGCTACACCTTC; abundance: .; v_gene: TRBV4-1; j_gene: TRBJ1-2; d_gene: .
CDR3aa: CASSLLQLQNTEAFF; CDR3nt: TGTGCCAGCAGCTTGTTACAACTCCAGAACACTGAAGCTTTCTTT; abundance: .; v_gene: TRBV5-8; j_gene: TRBJ1-1; d_gene: .
CDR3aa: CAVDRGGYGYTF; CDR3nt: TGTGCCGTGGACAGGGGGGGCTATGGCTACACCTTC; abundance: .; v_gene: TRBV25-1; j_gene: TRBJ1-2; d_gene: TRBD1
CDR3aa: CASSKARGQGPRRGTGELFF; CDR3nt: TGTGCCAGCAGCAAAGCGCGGGGACAGGGACCCCGCCGGGGCACCGGGGAGCTGTTTTTT; abundance: .; v_gene: TRBV21-1; j_gene: TRBJ2-2; d_gene: .